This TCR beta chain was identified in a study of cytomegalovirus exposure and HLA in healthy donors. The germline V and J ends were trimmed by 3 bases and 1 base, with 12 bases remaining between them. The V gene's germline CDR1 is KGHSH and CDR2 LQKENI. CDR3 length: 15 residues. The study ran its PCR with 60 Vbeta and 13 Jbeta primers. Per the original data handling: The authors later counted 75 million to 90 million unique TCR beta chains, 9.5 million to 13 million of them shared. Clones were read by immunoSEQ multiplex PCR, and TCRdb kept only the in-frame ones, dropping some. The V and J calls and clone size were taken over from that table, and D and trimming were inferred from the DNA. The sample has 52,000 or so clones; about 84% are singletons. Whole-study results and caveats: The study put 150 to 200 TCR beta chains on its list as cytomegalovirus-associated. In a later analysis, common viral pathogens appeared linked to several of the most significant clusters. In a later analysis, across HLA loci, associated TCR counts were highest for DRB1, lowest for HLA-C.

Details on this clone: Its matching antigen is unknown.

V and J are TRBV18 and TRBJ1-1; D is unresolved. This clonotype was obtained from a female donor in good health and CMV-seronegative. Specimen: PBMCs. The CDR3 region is CASSPRTGGNTEAFF. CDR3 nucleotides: TGTGCCAGCTCACCCCGGACGGGAGGGAACACTGAAGCTTTCTTT.